There are many counts of the clone carrying this TCR beta chain. Its antigen is undetermined. This sample is part of a study of CD8 T cells in ankylosing spondylitis. Study observations and caveats: What seemed typical of ankylosing spondylitis blood was a TCR beta motif built from under 10 highly homologous variants. CD8+ by phenotype, disease-linked clones were relatively rare in peripheral blood.

Libraries of TCR beta came from quantitative 5'-RACE with molecular barcodes. TCRdb re-called the 5' RACE reads through MiXCR, storing one row per CDR3 protein. The data show over 110,000 distinct CDR3 sequences, with 8% to 9% seen just once and 7.3% held by the top ten. Input material: synovial fluid, either unsorted or a sorted T cell fraction (not recorded which). The sequence was obtained from a male donor with ankylosing spondylitis.

CDR3 sequence reads: CASSLRGTQETQYF. The CDR3 DNA is TGTGCCAGCAGCCTCCGGGGCACTCAAGAGACCCAGTACTTC. The chain links TRBV7-9 to TRBJ2-5; D is possibly TRBD1 or TRBD2 (5 bases each). CDR1 is SEHNR and CDR2 is FQNEAQ in the germline V gene (reference sequence). Trimming took off 5 bases at V and 2 bases at J, with 12 bases between the two ends. CDR3 size: 14 residues.